The 22 T cell receptor beta chains below all came from one sample that was sequenced in a study of T cell clonotyping in hematopoietic cell transplantation. Assay used: immunoSEQ multiplex PCR; TCRdb lists only in-frame clones, some missing. Here the sample spans roughly 30,000 clones, roughly 92% being singletons. Sequences were derived from PBMCs, sampled 100 days after allogeneic stem cell transplant. The receptors were gathered from a female patient between 50 and 59 years old who had an allogeneic stem cell transplant from a related donor, so the T cells may come from the graft donor. Some clones in this sample may be carry-over from other donors' samples.

This chain links TRBV21-1 with TRBJ1-1; TRBD1 reflects the table's D call only, with no check against the DNA. TRBV21-1 is termed a pseudogene. The length of the CDR3 is 14 residues. CDR3 sequence reads: CASRTGGRGTEAFF. The CDR3 DNA sequence: TGTGCCAGCCGGACAGGGGGCCGTGGGACTGAAGCTTTCTTT.

V usage is TRBV5-1 and J usage is TRBJ2-1, with a possible D match to TRBD2 (5 bases). CDR3 length: 14 residues. CDR1 is SGHRS and CDR2 is YFSETQ in the germline V gene. The germline V and J ends were trimmed by 4 bases and 3 bases, with 11 bases remaining between them. The CDR3 region has the DNA TGCGCCAGCAGCGTTAGAGGGATCTACAATGAGCAGTTCTTC. Translation: CASSVRGIYNEQFF.

J is TRBJ1-4 and V is TRBV5-1; 9 nucleotides agree with TRBD1. This CDR3 is built from 16 residues. Germline trimming cut 4 bases from V and 8 bases from J; bases unmatched to any gene: 12. CDR1 and CDR2 from the germline V gene are SGHRS and YFSETQ. The CDR3 sequence: CASSPLGPTGGEKLFF. The CDR3 nucleotides read TGCGCCAGCAGCCCCCTGGGGCCGACAGGGGGGGAAAAACTGTTTTTT.

The rearrangement links TRBV9 to TRBJ2-1; 8 nucleotides agree with TRBD1. V dropped 0 bases and J dropped 5; count of bases not matched to a gene: 4. This CDR3 has 15 amino acids. Germline V gene data show CDR1 as SGDLS and CDR2 as YYNGEE. The CDR3 DNA reads as TGTGCCAGCAGCGTAGCGGACAGGGTCAACAATGAGCAGTTCTTC. Residues: CASSVADRVNNEQFF. Using reference TRBV9 and TRBJ2-1 for the parts outside the CDR3, the full variable domain is DSGVTQTPKHLITATGQRVTLRCSPRSGDLSVYWYQQSLDQGLQFLIQYYNGEERAKGNILERFSAQQFPDLHSELNLSSLELGDSALYFCASSVADRVNNEQFFGPGTRLTVL.

This sequence joins TRBV19 and TRBJ1-6; 9 bases line up with TRBD1. The CDR3 is 14 residues long. The V gene's germline CDR1 is LNHDA and CDR2 SQIVND (reference sequence). J was trimmed by 10 bases and V by 7 bases; bases with no gene match: 8. CDR3 nucleotide sequence: TGTGCCAGTACCCGGACAGGGGAAAACTCACCCCTCCACTTT. Translating it yields CASTRTGENSPLHF.

V usage is TRBV7-2 and J usage is TRBJ2-2; D remains unclear. V was pared by 1 base and J by 8 bases, with 2 bases between. CDR1 is SGHTA, CDR2 FQGNSA, per germline. The CDR3 runs 11 residues. CDR3 DNA sequence: TGTGCCAGCAGCTTAGTAGGGGAGCTGTTTTTT. Translating gives CASSLVGELFF.

The chain is built from TRBV30 and TRBJ2-1; D perhaps matches TRBD1 (6 bases). This CDR3 has 13 residues. V shed 2 bases and J shed 15 bases, with 20 bases lying between them. Germline V gene lookup returns CDR1 GTSNPN and CDR2 SVGIG (reference sequence). The CDR3 region has the DNA TGTGCCTGGAGTCTCCCGGGACACTTATACCCGTTCTTC. Protein: CAWSLPGHLYPFF.

The rearrangement joins TRBV10-3 to TRBJ1-5; tentative D call: TRBD1 (5 bases). Germline CDR1 is ENHRY and CDR2 is SYGVKD. This CDR3 is 15 amino acids long. V lost 0 bases and J lost 7, with 13 bases in between. The CDR3 DNA follows: TGTGCCATCAGTGAGTCTAAGGGGATGGGGCAGCCCCAGCATTTT. Its translation: CAISESKGMGQPQHF.

This clone was detected once. The chain is built from TRBV10-2 and TRBJ2-7, with TRBD1 identical over 11 bases. CDR1 and CDR2 from the germline V gene are WSHSY and SAAADI. V trimming: 6 bases; J trimming: 3 bases; junction bases outside the gene matches: 4. The CDR3 covers 14 residues. CDR3 in DNA: TGCGCCAGCAGGTCCGGGACAGGGGGCTACGAGCAGTACTTC. Amino acids: CASRSGTGGYEQYF.

The CDR3, as DNA: TGTGCCAGCAGCGTAGGGACCTTTAATGAGCAGTTCTTC. Amino acids: CASSVGTFNEQFF. V and J are TRBV9 and TRBJ2-1; D is unclear. Trimming removed 0 bases from V and 7 bases from J, with 8 bases in between. The CDR3 has 13 amino acids. The V gene's germline CDR1 is SGDLS and CDR2 YYNGEE.

The rearrangement links TRBV2 to TRBJ1-5; 8 bases agree with TRBD1. This CDR3 has 15 amino acids. With V trimmed by 6 bases and J by 4 bases, 8 bases remained unmatched. CDR1 is SNHLY, CDR2 FYNNEI, per germline. This CDR3 reads CASRPTGAGNQPQHF. The DNA for the CDR3 is TGTGCCAGCAGACCGACAGGGGCGGGGAATCAGCCCCAGCATTTT.

The V gene is TRBV4-2, the J gene TRBJ1-2; D gene ambiguous. CDR1 and CDR2 (germline): LGHNA, YNFKEQ. The CDR3 runs 15 residues. V was cut by 0 bases and J by 1 base, with 9 bases left in between. The CDR3 DNA is TGTGCCAGCAGCCAAGATTTCGGAGATAACTATGGCTACACCTTC. Amino acids: CASSQDFGDNYGYTF.

The chain carries TRBV7-9 and TRBJ1-1, with TRBD1 matching over 9 bases. The trim removed 5 bases at V and 3 bases at J, leaving 16 bases unmatched. The germline gives CDR1 SEHNR, CDR2 FQNEAQ (reference sequence). CDR3 length: 18 amino acids. Written as DNA, the CDR3 is TGTGCCAGCAGCCAAACCTACGGGACAGGGAATTTTGACACTGAAGCTTTCTTT. Its protein is CASSQTYGTGNFDTEAFF.

The rearrangement links TRBV6-1 to TRBJ1-3; D is undetermined. The germline V gene has CDR1 MNHNS and CDR2 SASEGT. The V gene lost 2 bases and the J gene lost 2 bases, with 10 bases spanning the gap. This CDR3 is 15 amino acids long. The CDR3 loop is CASSERILTGNTIYF. For the CDR3, the DNA is TGTGCCAGCAGTGAAAGGATACTTACTGGAAACACCATATATTTT.

This CDR3 reads CASSSRDDERGPEAFF. For the CDR3, the DNA is TGTGCCAGCAGTTCACGGGACGACGAACGTGGCCCTGAAGCTTTCTTT. This chain joins TRBV27 and TRBJ1-1, with D perhaps TRBD1 (5 bases). Looked up from germline, CDR1 is MNHEY and CDR2 is SMNVEV (reference sequence). V lost 4 bases and J 6 bases, leaving 21 bases between the germline ends. The CDR3 sequence is 16 residues long.

V is TRBV19 and J is TRBJ1-5; a possible D gene is TRBD1 (5 bases). The CDR3 has 14 amino acids. Looked up from germline, CDR1 is LNHDA and CDR2 is SQIVND (reference sequence). Trimming removed 1 base at V and 8 bases at J, with 12 bases between. The CDR3 bases are TGTGCCAGTAGTATAGGGCCAGGGTGGGAGCCCCAGCATTTT. It is translated as CASSIGPGWEPQHF.

The chain uses TRBV30 and TRBJ2-3; weak D call: TRBD1 (6 bases). V lost 4 bases to trimming and J lost 3 bases, with 11 bases between them. Germline V lookup: CDR1 GTSNPN, CDR2 SVGIG (reference sequence). The CDR3 sequence is 13 residues long. CDR3 in amino acids: CAWTGALTDTQYF. In nucleotides, the CDR3 is TGTGCCTGGACAGGGGCGCTTACAGATACGCAGTATTTT.

The chain is built from TRBV30 and TRBJ2-3; D ambiguous. Deletions cut 0 bases from V and 6 bases from J, with 13 bases between. The CDR3 contains 14 residues. Germline loops: CDR1 GTSNPN, CDR2 SVGIG (reference sequence). CDR3 region: CAWSVLALEDTQYF. CDR3 nucleotides: TGTGCCTGGAGTGTACTCGCGTTGGAGGATACGCAGTATTTT.

This clone appeared a single time. This chain uses TRBV5-1 with TRBJ2-6; tentatively, D is TRBD2 (5 bases). Germline V lookup: CDR1 SGHRS, CDR2 YFSETQ. The CDR3 is made up of 17 amino acids. V was cut by 0 bases and J by 2 bases, with 12 bases left in between. CDR3 region: CASSLGPDGAGANVLTF. DNA for the CDR3: TGCGCCAGCAGCTTGGGCCCCGACGGGGCTGGGGCCAACGTCCTGACTTTC. The whole variable domain, remainder taken from reference TRBV5-1 and TRBJ2-6, is KAGVTQTPRYLIKTRGQQVTLSCSPISGHRSVSWYQQTPGQGLQFLFEYFSETQRNKGNFPGRFSGRQFSNSRSEMNVSTLELGDSALYLCASSLGPDGAGANVLTFGAGSRLTVL.

The CDR3 region is CSVEVTSYEQYF. The DNA for the CDR3 is TGCAGCGTTGAAGTCACCTCCTACGAGCAGTACTTC. The V and J genes are TRBV29-1 and TRBJ2-7; D unclear. V shed 1 base and J shed 0 bases, with 4 bases lying between them. The CDR3 contains 12 residues. CDR1 and CDR2 (germline): SQVTM, ANQGSEA.

This clone showed up just once. The V and J genes are TRBV5-1 and TRBJ2-7; 7 bases align to TRBD1. V trimming: 1 base; J trimming: 0 bases; junction bases outside the gene matches: 7. The CDR3 sequence is 16 residues long. Germline V gene data show CDR1 as SGHRS and CDR2 as YFSETQ. The CDR3 spells CASSLRSGDSSYEQYF. The CDR3 DNA reads as TGCGCCAGCAGCTTGAGATCCGGGGACAGCTCCTACGAGCAGTACTTC.

This clone is a singleton in its sample. The rearrangement links TRBV2 to TRBJ2-5, with D perhaps TRBD2 (5 bases). V dropped 5 bases and J dropped 5 bases, with 18 bases sitting between them. CDR1 SNHLY and CDR2 FYNNEI come from the germline V gene. The CDR3 contains 15 residues. CDR3 coding DNA: TGTGCCAGCAGTCTTCGAGTGTACCCGGGGGAGACCCAGTACTTC. Its translation is CASSLRVYPGETQYF.